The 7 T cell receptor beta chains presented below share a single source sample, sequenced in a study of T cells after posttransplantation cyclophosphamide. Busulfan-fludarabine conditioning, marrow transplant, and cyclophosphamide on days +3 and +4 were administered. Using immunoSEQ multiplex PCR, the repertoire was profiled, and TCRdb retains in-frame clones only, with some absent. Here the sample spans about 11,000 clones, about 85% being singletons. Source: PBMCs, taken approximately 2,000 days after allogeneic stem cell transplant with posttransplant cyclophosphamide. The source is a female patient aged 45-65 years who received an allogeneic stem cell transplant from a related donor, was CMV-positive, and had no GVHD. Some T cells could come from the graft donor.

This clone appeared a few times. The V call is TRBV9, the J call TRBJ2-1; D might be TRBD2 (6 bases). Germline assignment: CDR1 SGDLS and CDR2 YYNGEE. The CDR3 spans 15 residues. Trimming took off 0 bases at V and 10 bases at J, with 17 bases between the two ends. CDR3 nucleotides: TGTGCCAGCAGCGTAGTGGCGGGGTTACCCGCGGAGCAGTTCTTC. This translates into CASSVVAGLPAEQFF.

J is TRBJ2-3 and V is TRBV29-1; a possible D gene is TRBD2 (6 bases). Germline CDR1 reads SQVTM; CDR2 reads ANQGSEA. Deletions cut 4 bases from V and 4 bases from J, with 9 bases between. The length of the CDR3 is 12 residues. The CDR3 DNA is TGCAGCGTTGGTTGGAGGGCAGATACGCAGTATTTT. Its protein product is CSVGWRADTQYF.

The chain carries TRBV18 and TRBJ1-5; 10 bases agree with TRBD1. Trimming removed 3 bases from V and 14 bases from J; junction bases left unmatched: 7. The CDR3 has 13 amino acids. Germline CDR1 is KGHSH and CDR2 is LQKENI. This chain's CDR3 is CASSPATGGLKHF. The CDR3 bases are TGTGCCAGCTCACCGGCGACAGGGGGCCTGAAGCATTTT.

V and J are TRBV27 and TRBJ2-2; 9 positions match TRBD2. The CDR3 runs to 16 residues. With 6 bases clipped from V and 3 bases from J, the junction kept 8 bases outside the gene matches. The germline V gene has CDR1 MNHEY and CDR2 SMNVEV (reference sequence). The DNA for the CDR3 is TGTGCCAGCAGGCTTACAGCGGGGGGTTACACCGGGGAGCTGTTTTTT. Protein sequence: CASRLTAGGYTGELFF.

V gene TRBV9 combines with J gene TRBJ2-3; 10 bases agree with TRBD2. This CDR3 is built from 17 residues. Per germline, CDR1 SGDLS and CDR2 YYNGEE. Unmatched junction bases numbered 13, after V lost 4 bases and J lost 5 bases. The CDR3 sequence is CASSRGGAGGYGDTQYF. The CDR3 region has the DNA TGTGCCAGCAGCCGGGGTGGAGCGGGAGGGTATGGAGATACGCAGTATTTT.

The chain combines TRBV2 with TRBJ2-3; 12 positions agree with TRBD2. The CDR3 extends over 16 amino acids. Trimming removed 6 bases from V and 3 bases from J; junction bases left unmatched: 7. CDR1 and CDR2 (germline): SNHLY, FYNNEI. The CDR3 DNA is TGTGCCAGCAGCGTCGGACTAGCGGGATCAACAGATACGCAGTATTTT. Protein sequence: CASSVGLAGSTDTQYF.

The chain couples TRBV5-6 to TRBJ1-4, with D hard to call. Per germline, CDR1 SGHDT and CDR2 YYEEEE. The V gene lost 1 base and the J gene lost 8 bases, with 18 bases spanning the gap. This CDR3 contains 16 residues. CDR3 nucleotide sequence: TGTGCCAGCAGCTTGAGTTCCGGTGAGGAATACGAAAAACTGTTTTTT. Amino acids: CASSLSSGEEYEKLFF.